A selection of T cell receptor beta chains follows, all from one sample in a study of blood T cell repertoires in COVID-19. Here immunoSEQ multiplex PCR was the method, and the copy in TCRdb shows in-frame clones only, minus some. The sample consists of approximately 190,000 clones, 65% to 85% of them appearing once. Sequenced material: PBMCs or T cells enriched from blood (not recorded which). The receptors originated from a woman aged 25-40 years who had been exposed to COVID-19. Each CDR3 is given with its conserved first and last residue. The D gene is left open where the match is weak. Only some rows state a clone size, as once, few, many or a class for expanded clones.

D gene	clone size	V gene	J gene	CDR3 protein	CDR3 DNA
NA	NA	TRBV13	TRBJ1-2	CASSRQRALSGRNGYTF	TGTGCCAGCAGCCGACAAAGGGCCCTCTCGGGGAGGAATGGCTACACCTTC
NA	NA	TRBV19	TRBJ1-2	CASINTANYGYTF	TGTGCCAGTATTAATACAGCTAACTATGGCTACACCTTC
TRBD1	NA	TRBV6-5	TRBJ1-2	CASSSGTENYGYTF	TGTGCCAGCAGTTCAGGGACAGAGAACTATGGCTACACCTTC
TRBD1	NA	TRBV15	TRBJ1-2	CATSSNDRGRNYGYTF	TGTGCCACCAGCAGTAACGACAGGGGGCGAAACTATGGCTACACCTTC
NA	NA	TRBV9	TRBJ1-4	CASSSKGEKLFF	TGTGCCAGCAGCAGTAAGGGGGAAAAACTGTTTTTT
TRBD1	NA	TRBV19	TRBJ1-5	CASSITTGGEQPQHF	TGTGCCAGTAGTATTACCACAGGGGGAGAGCAGCCCCAGCATTTT
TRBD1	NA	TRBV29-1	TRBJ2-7	CSVPDGQGGSYEQYF	TGCAGCGTTCCCGACGGACAGGGAGGCTCCTACGAGCAGTACTTC
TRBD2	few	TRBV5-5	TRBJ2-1	CASSPEGSGGAPEQFF	TGTGCCAGCAGCCCAGAGGGTAGCGGGGGGGCCCCTGAGCAGTTCTTC
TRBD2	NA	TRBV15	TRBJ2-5	CATSRGEGYLETQYF	TGTGCCACCAGCAGAGGGGAGGGGTATCTTGAGACCCAGTACTTC
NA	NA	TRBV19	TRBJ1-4	CASSISGSEKLFF	TGTGCCAGTAGTATCTCGGGGTCGGAAAAACTGTTTTTT
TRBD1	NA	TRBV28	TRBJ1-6	CASKTSQGTGYGSPLHF	TGTGCCAGCAAGACTTCCCAGGGGACAGGGTACGGTTCACCCCTCCACTTT
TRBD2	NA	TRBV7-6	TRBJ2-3	CASSSPQTSGATDTQYF	TGTGCCAGCAGCTCCCCTCAGACTAGCGGGGCGACAGATACGCAGTATTTT
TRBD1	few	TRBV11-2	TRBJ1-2	CASSTKGTGPGGYTF	TGTGCCAGCAGCACGAAGGGGACAGGACCTGGGGGCTACACCTTC
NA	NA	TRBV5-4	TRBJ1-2	CASSREGGRNYGYTF	TGTGCCAGCAGCCGCGAAGGGGGAAGGAACTATGGCTACACCTTC
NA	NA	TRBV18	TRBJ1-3	CASSPQETVGNTIYF	TGTGCCAGCTCACCACAGGAGACGGTTGGAAACACCATATATTTT
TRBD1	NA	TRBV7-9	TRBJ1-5	CASSPLGQGLDQPQHF	TGTGCCAGCAGCCCACTGGGACAGGGGTTGGATCAGCCCCAGCATTTT
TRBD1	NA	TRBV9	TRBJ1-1	CASSVGQGFQEAFF	TGTGCCAGCAGCGTCGGACAGGGGTTCCAAGAAGCTTTCTTT
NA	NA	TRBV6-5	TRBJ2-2	CASLGGLGELFF	TGTGCCAGCCTCGGGGGACTCGGGGAGCTGTTTTTT
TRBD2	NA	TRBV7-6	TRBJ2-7	CASSPAGGLFYEQYF	TGTGCCAGCAGCCCTGCGGGGGGGCTATTCTACGAGCAGTACTTC
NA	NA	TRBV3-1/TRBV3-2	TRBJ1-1	CASRRRGSGTEAFF	TGTGCCAGCAGGCGTCGGGGGTCGGGCACTGAAGCTTTCTTT
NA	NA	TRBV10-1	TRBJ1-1	CASSDKGYRTEAFF	TGCGCCAGCAGTGATAAGGGCTACAGGACTGAAGCTTTCTTT
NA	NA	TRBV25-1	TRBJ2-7	CASRGGYEQYF	TGTGCCAGTCGCGGCGGCTACGAGCAGTACTTC
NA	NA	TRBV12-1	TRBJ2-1	CASTYGQGAVEDEQFF	TGTGCCAGCACCTACGGACAGGGGGCTGTCGAGGATGAGCAGTTCTTC
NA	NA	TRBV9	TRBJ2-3	CASSVDGGFTDTQYF	TGTGCCAGCAGCGTAGATGGGGGGTTCACAGATACGCAGTATTTT
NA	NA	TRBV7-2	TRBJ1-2	CASSPLPGTSANYGYTF	TGTGCCAGCAGCCCTCTACCGGGAACGAGTGCTAACTATGGCTACACCTTC
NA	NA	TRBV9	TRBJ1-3	CASSEGGTGNTIYF	TGTGCCAGCAGCGAGGGGGGGACTGGAAACACCATATATTTT
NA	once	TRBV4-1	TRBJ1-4	CASSQATAHSGEKLFF	TGCGCCAGCAGCCAAGCTACAGCCCATTCGGGAGAAAAACTGTTTTTT
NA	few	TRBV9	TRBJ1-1	CASSVMAGEGIEAFF	TGTGCCAGCAGCGTTATGGCAGGGGAGGGGATTGAAGCTTTCTTT
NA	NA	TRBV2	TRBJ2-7	CASSDSDEQYF	TGTGCCAGCAGTGATTCAGACGAGCAGTACTTC